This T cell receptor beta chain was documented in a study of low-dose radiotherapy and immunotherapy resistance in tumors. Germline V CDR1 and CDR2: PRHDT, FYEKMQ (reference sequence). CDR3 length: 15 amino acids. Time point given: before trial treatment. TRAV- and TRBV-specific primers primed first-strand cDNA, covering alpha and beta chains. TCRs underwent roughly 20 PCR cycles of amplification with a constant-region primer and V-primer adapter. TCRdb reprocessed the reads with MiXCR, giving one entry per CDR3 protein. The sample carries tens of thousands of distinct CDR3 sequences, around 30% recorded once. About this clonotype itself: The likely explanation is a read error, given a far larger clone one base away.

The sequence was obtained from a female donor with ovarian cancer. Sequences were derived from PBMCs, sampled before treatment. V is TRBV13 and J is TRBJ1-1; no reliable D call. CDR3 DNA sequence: TGTGCCGGCAGCTTAGGGTCAGTGGAGAACACTGAAGCTTTCTTT. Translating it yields CAGSLGSVENTEAFF. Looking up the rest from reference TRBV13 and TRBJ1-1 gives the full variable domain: AAGVIQSPRHLIKEKRETATLKCYPIPRHDTVYWYQQGPGQDPQFLISFYEKMQSDKGSIPDRFSAQQFSDYHSELNMSSLELGDSALYFCAGSLGSVENTEAFFGQGTRLTVV.